Listed below are T cell receptor beta chains from one sample, sequenced in a study of tumor-infiltrating lymphocytes in oesophageal squamous cell carcinoma. Using its own MiXCR run on the PCR reads, TCRdb lists one record per CDR3 protein. The sample holds 15,000 to 20,000 distinct CDR3 sequences; around two fifths are singletons and the top ten take less than 45%. Source material: esophageal tumor tissue. All receptors derive from a male donor with esophageal squamous cell carcinoma. The CDR3 runs from the conserved cysteine through the conserved F or W. The D gene is left open where the match is weak. Clone sizes are given selectively: once, few, many, or a class where the clone is expanded.

J | D | size | V | DNA | CDR3
TRBJ2-7 | TRBD2 | . | TRBV18 | TGTGCCAGCTCACCAACTAGCGGGAGGGACGAGCAGTACTTC | CASSPTSGRDEQYF
TRBJ2-3 | . | . | TRBV7-2 | TGTGCCAGCAGCTTAGGGACCTTGCCCACCGGGGAGCTGTATTTT | CASSLGTLPTGELYF
TRBJ2-7 | . | . | TRBV11-2 | TGTGCCAGCAGCTTCCAAGGGGGGTACGAGCAGTACTTC | CASSFQGGYEQYF
TRBJ2-3 | . | many | TRBV5-1 | TGCGCCAGCAGCTTGGAAAAGATCACAGATACGCAGTATTTT | CASSLEKITDTQYF
TRBJ2-7 | TRBD1 | many | TRBV10-3 | TGTGCCATCAAGGGGGCCGACAGGGCTGACGAGCAGTACTTC | CAIKGADRADEQYF
TRBJ1-2 | TRBD1 | many | TRBV18 | TGTGCCAGCTCACCCCAACGAACAGGGGATGTAGGTGGCTACACCTTC | CASSPQRTGDVGGYTF
TRBJ1-1 | TRBD1 | many | TRBV6-1 | TGTGCCAGCAGTGAGGGGACAGCGAACACTGAAGCTTTCTTT | CASSEGTANTEAFF
TRBJ2-1 | . | . | TRBV6-2/TRBV6-3 | TGTGCCACGCGGGCAGGTGGGAATGAGCAGTTCTTC | CATRAGGNEQFF
TRBJ2-5 | . | . | TRBV7-9 | TGTGCCAGCAGCCCCATCCGGACATCTCAAGAGACCCAGTACTTC | CASSPIRTSQETQYF
TRBJ1-2 | . | . | TRBV19 | TGTGCCAGTAGTTCGGGGACTGACAGCACGATCTATGGCTACACCTTC | CASSSGTDSTIYGYTF
TRBJ1-1 | . | many | TRBV19 | TGTGCCAGTAGTATCCAGGGGTTTCGAGCTTTCTTT | CASSIQGFRAFF
TRBJ2-5 | . | . | TRBV7-3 | TGTGCCAGCAGCCTTGGTGCGCAAGAGACCCAGTACTTC | CASSLGAQETQYF
TRBJ1-2 | TRBD1 | . | TRBV7-6 | TGTGCCAGCAGCAAAACGGACAGGGGCCCTGGCTACACCTTC | CASSKTDRGPGYTF
TRBJ2-7 | . | . | TRBV19 | TGTGCCAGTAGTATTGGCGCAGTGGTCCACGAGCAGTACTTC | CASSIGAVVHEQYF
TRBJ2-7 | TRBD1 | . | TRBV7-8 | TGTGCCAGCAGCCCAGGACAGGGACCCTCCTACGAGCAGTACTTC | CASSPGQGPSYEQYF
TRBJ2-2 | TRBD1 | . | TRBV4-2 | TGTGCCAGCAGCCAAGGTCGGACCAGGGGGCTGAACACCGGGGAGCTGTTTTTT | CASSQGRTRGLNTGELFF
TRBJ2-4 | . | . | TRBV7-2 | TGTGCCAGCAGCTTAAACCTCATTCAGTACTTC | CASSLNLIQYF
TRBJ1-1 | . | . | TRBV12-3/TRBV12-4 | TGTGCCAGCGTAATACAGGTGAACACTGAAGCTTTCTTT | CASVIQVNTEAFF
TRBJ2-5 | TRBD2 | many | TRBV11-2 | TGTGCCAGCAGCTTAGGAAATAGCGGGCTTGGTTCAGAGACCCAGTACTTC | CASSLGNSGLGSETQYF
TRBJ2-7 | . | many | TRBV28 | TGTGCCAGCAGTTTATTGTACGAGCAGTACTTC | CASSLLYEQYF
TRBJ2-2 | TRBD1 | . | TRBV11-3 | TGTGCCAGCAGCGCTAACAGGGGAAGCACCGGGGAGCTGTTTTTT | CASSANRGSTGELFF
TRBJ2-3 | TRBD2 | . | TRBV7-4 | TGTGCCAGCAGCCAAACAGCGGGGGGGAGCACAGATACGCAGTATTTT | CASSQTAGGSTDTQYF
TRBJ1-1 | . | . | TRBV11-2 | TGTGCCAGCAGCCCCTGGAGTCCCGGGGACACTGAAGCTTTCTTT | CASSPWSPGDTEAFF
TRBJ1-2 | TRBD1 | . | TRBV9 | TGTGCCAGCAGCGTAGCTGAGGGGACAGGGGCTGGCTACACCTTC | CASSVAEGTGAGYTF
TRBJ2-1 | TRBD1 | . | TRBV6-1 | TGTGCCAGCAGAACAACCGGGACAGCTGGACTCAATGAGCAGTTCTTC | CASRTTGTAGLNEQFF
TRBJ2-3 | TRBD1 | many | TRBV10-2 | TGCGCCAGCCGGAGGCAGTGGACAGGGAACACAGATACGCAGTATTTT | CASRRQWTGNTDTQYF
TRBJ1-6 | . | few | TRBV6-7 | TGTGCCAGCAGTTACCCTTTGCCCTCACCCCTCCACTTC | CASSYPLPSPLHF
TRBJ2-1 | TRBD1 | few | TRBV5-1 | TGCGCCAGCAGCAGAGCCGGGACAGGGTACTACAATGAGCAGTTCTTC | CASSRAGTGYYNEQFF
TRBJ2-5 | . | many | TRBV2 | TGTGCCAGCAGTTCACGACAGGTCCAAGAGACCCAGTACTTC | CASSSRQVQETQYF